Below, 26 T cell receptor beta chains from the same sample are listed, as sequenced in a study of CD8+ T cells in alopecia areata. cDNA prepared by RNA extraction and subsequent reverse transcription served as the template for sequencing. Clones were read by immunoSEQ multiplex PCR, and TCRdb kept only the in-frame ones, dropping some. The sample lists about 180,000 clones, 59% seen once, with about 15% in the top ten. Sequences were derived from CD4+ T cells sorted from blood, sampled at week 0. These receptors all stem from a human donor with alopecia areata.

This clone was detected a few times. The chain has TRBV5-6 and TRBJ2-3; no definite D call. The germline gives CDR1 SGHDT, CDR2 YYEEEE. The CDR3 is 13 amino acids. V was clipped by 2 bases and J by 0 bases, with 4 bases between them. As DNA, the CDR3 is TGTGCCAGCAGCTTAGCTAGCACAGATACGCAGTATTTT. Amino acids: CASSLASTDTQYF.

This clone was found a few times. In DNA, the CDR3 is TGTGCCAGCAGACATCACAGGGAAGGGGGAGAGACCCAGTACTTC. It translates to CASRHHREGGETQYF. The rearrangement uses TRBV5-4 and TRBJ2-5, with a tentative D call TRBD1 (6 bases). The CDR3 runs to 15 residues. Germline CDR1 SGHNT, CDR2 YYREEE (reference sequence). V shed 5 bases and J shed 4 bases, with 18 bases lying between them.

This rearrangement joins TRBV5-6 to TRBJ1-1, with D possibly matching TRBD1 (6 bases). Germline assignment: CDR1 SGHDT and CDR2 YYEEEE. Trimming removed 6 bases at V and 10 bases at J, with 19 bases between. The CDR3 extends over 13 amino acids. CDR3 sequence reads: CASTNTTGRAAFF. The CDR3, as DNA: TGTGCCAGCACAAATACAACAGGGCGAGCAGCTTTCTTT.

This clone was observed a handful of times. V gene TRBV7-3 combines with J gene TRBJ2-3; no firm D call. V was clipped by 5 bases and J by 4 bases, with 10 bases between them. The CDR3 consists of 13 residues. Germline CDR1 is SGHTA and CDR2 is FQGTGA. The CDR3 reads CASSPGGADTQYF. CDR3 nucleotide sequence: TGTGCCAGCAGCCCCGGCGGCGCAGATACGCAGTATTTT.

The chain carries TRBV2 and TRBJ1-4, with no clear D. The V gene's germline CDR1 is SNHLY and CDR2 FYNNEI. This CDR3 is 14 amino acids long. The ends were cut back, 6 bases at V and 8 bases at J, with 16 bases in the middle. CDR3 bases: TGTGCCAGCAGCCAGGACCAGACGTGGGAAAAACTGTTTTTT. It is translated as CASSQDQTWEKLFF.

The chain joins TRBV2 to TRBJ1-2; 10 bases map to TRBD1. In germline, CDR1 is SNHLY, CDR2 FYNNEI. The CDR3 totals 17 residues. Trimming cost V 6 bases and J 5 bases; bases outside gene matches: 15. The CDR3 nucleotides read TGTGCCAGCAGGGAAACTACCGGGACAGGGGCCCGATATGGCTACACCTTC. Translation: CASRETTGTGARYGYTF.

The genes are TRBV5-1 and TRBJ1-1, with 8 bases fitting TRBD1. There are 15 residues in the CDR3. In germline, CDR1 is SGHRS, CDR2 YFSETQ. The V gene end was trimmed by 0 bases and the J gene end by 0 bases; junction bases not matched to a gene: 1. CDR3 nucleotides: TGCGCCAGCAGCTTGGGGACAGGGATGAACACTGAAGCTTTCTTT. Residues: CASSLGTGMNTEAFF.

The V call is TRBV5-1, the J call TRBJ2-3; maybe TRBD1 (6 bases). V lost 3 bases and J lost 3, with 11 bases in between. The germline V gene encodes CDR1 SGHRS and CDR2 YFSETQ. The CDR3 consists of 14 residues. The CDR3 reads CASSYNRETDTQYF. The DNA for the CDR3 is TGCGCCAGCAGCTATAACAGGGAAACAGATACGCAGTATTTT.

CDR3 protein: CAWSTLGGDLPQHF. The DNA for the CDR3 is TGTGCCTGGAGTACACTAGGGGGGGATCTGCCCCAGCATTTT. This sequence joins TRBV30 and TRBJ1-5; D perhaps matches TRBD1 (6 bases). The CDR3 extends over 14 amino acids. V was trimmed by 2 bases and J by 9 bases, leaving 17 bases between them. Germline V CDR1 and CDR2: GTSNPN, SVGIG (reference sequence). The whole variable domain, remainder taken from reference TRBV30 and TRBJ1-5, is SQTIHQWPATLVQPVGSPLSLECTVEGTSNPNLYWYRQAAGRGLQLLFYSVGIGQISSEVPQNLSASRPQDRQFILSSKKLLLSDSGFYLCAWSTLGGDLPQHFGDGTRLSIL.

The chain joins TRBV29-1 to TRBJ2-4; D remains unclear. CDR1 and CDR2 from the germline V gene are SQVTM and ANQGSEA. V was clipped by 4 bases and J by 0 bases, with 10 bases between them. The CDR3 extends over 14 amino acids. The chain's CDR3 is CSVVTGSAKNIQYF. The CDR3 bases are TGCAGCGTTGTAACTGGTTCAGCCAAAAACATTCAGTACTTC.

The chain recombines TRBV9 with TRBJ1-2; 7 nucleotides line up with TRBD1. The CDR3 runs 12 residues. The V and J ends lost 0 bases and 7 bases, in that order; junction bases with no gene match: 0. Germline loops: CDR1 SGDLS, CDR2 YYNGEE. CDR3 sequence (DNA): TGTGCCAGCAGCGTAGACAGGGGTGGCTACACCTTC. Protein: CASSVDRGGYTF.

This clone came up a few times. The V gene is TRBV5-1, the J gene TRBJ2-1; perhaps TRBD1 as D (5 bases). The CDR3 totals 13 residues. Germline V gene sequence: CDR1 SGHRS, CDR2 YFSETQ. Trimming took 6 bases from V and 8 from J, leaving 15 bases between them. The CDR3 coding sequence is TGCGCCAGCATGGGGAATCAAGGGGATGAGCAGTTCTTC. This codes for CASMGNQGDEQFF.

The chain has TRBV2 and TRBJ2-3; D not certain. Germline values: CDR1 SNHLY, CDR2 FYNNEI. V lost 6 bases and J 6 bases, leaving 7 bases between the germline ends. The CDR3 loop spans 11 amino acids. CDR3 sequence (DNA): TGTGCCAGCAGCAGCCGGGATACGCAGTATTTT. Amino acid sequence: CASSSRDTQYF.

The chain carries TRBV9 and TRBJ2-2; a possible D gene is TRBD2 (6 bases). The CDR3 loop spans 14 amino acids. The germline V and J ends were trimmed by 3 bases and 6 bases, with 12 bases remaining between them. Germline loops: CDR1 SGDLS, CDR2 YYNGEE. CDR3 in amino acids: CASSGGGLSGELFF. DNA of the CDR3: TGTGCCAGCAGCGGCGGAGGGCTTTCCGGGGAGCTGTTTTTT.

The V call is TRBV6-1, the J call TRBJ1-2; 9 nucleotides match TRBD1. CDR1 and CDR2 from the germline V gene are MNHNS and SASEGT. V trimming: 6 bases; J trimming: 1 base; junction bases outside the gene matches: 6. The length of the CDR3 is 15 residues. CDR3 sequence (DNA): TGTGCCAGCAGCTCCGGGACAGGGAATAACTATGGCTACACCTTC. This sequence encodes CASSSGTGNNYGYTF.

This clone was found once. CDR3 residues: CASSGPEGGGSSQHF. The CDR3 DNA reads TGTGCCAGCAGTGGTCCAGAAGGTGGGGGAAGTTCCCAGCATTTT. The V gene is TRBV2, the J gene TRBJ1-5; weak D call: TRBD1 (5 bases). V was cut by 4 bases and J by 11 bases, with 21 bases left in between. The CDR3 is 15 amino acids. Looked up from germline, CDR1 is SNHLY and CDR2 is FYNNEI.

This chain joins TRBV5-1 and TRBJ2-1; no reliable D call. Per germline, CDR1 SGHRS and CDR2 YFSETQ. The CDR3 length is 14 residues. V shed 0 bases and J shed 5 bases, with 9 bases lying between them. The CDR3 spells CASSLAGLNNEQFF. Here the CDR3 DNA reads TGCGCCAGCAGCTTGGCCGGGCTAAACAATGAGCAGTTCTTC.

V is TRBV7-9 and J is TRBJ1-1, with D perhaps matching TRBD1 (6 bases). CDR3 length: 12 amino acids. V lost 6 bases to trimming and J lost 5 bases, with 10 bases between them. The germline V gene has CDR1 SEHNR and CDR2 FQNEAQ (reference sequence). CDR3 amino acids: CASRSQGTEAFF. In DNA, the CDR3 is TGTGCCAGCAGATCCCAGGGGACTGAAGCTTTCTTT. The variable domain in full, with the rest retrieved from reference TRBV7-9 and TRBJ1-1, is DTGVSQNPRHKITKRGQNVTFRCDPISEHNRLYWYRQTLGQGPEFLTYFQNEAQLEKSRLLSDRFSAERPKGSFSTLEIQRTEQGDSAMYLCASRSQGTEAFFGQGTRLTVV.

This clone was observed a handful of times. The chain joins TRBV6-6 to TRBJ1-5; the D gene is possibly TRBD1 (5 bases). CDR1 and CDR2 (germline): MNHNY, SVGAGI (reference sequence). The CDR3 has 13 residues. Trimming cost V 6 bases and J 4 bases, with 10 bases left between them. The CDR3 nucleotides are TGTGCCAGCAGCACAGGCAGGAATCAGCCCCAGCATTTT. It codes for CASSTGRNQPQHF.

In this sample, this clone turned up a few times. The sample holds other DNA sequences that translate to the same CDR3. The chain combines TRBV10-3 with TRBJ2-6; no definite D call. The CDR3 sequence is 15 residues long. Trimming cost V 1 base and J 0 bases, with 4 bases left between them. CDR1 is ENHRY and CDR2 is SYGVKD in the germline V gene. The CDR3 sequence: CAISEWGSGANVLTF. CDR3 coding DNA: TGTGCCATCAGTGAGTGGGGCTCTGGGGCCAACGTCCTGACTTTC.

This clone has only a few counts. The rearrangement joins TRBV29-1 to TRBJ2-6; D ambiguous. This CDR3 spans 15 amino acids. V was clipped by 4 bases and J by 0 bases, with 10 bases between them. CDR1 SQVTM and CDR2 ANQGSEA come from the germline V gene. CDR3 DNA: TGCAGCGTTGGTGCCAGCGACTCTGGGGCCAACGTCCTGACTTTC. This codes for CSVGASDSGANVLTF.

V and J are TRBV7-9 and TRBJ2-7; 7 nucleotides match TRBD1. The CDR3 is 13 residues long. The germline CDR1 and CDR2 sequences are SEHNR and FQNEAQ (reference sequence). The ends lost 0 bases at V and 7 bases at J; junction bases unmatched: 3. CDR3 DNA: TGTGCCAGCAGCTTAGCGGGGACAGTAGAGCAGTACTTC. Translating gives CASSLAGTVEQYF.

The CDR3, as DNA: TGTGCCAGCAGTGAATACGAGAACACTGAAGCTTTCTTT. This codes for CASSEYENTEAFF. This chain joins TRBV25-1 and TRBJ1-1; no clear D. CDR3 length: 13 amino acids. Trimming took 0 bases from V and 1 from J, leaving 3 bases between them. From germline, CDR1 is MGHDK and CDR2 SYGVNS. Looking up the rest from reference TRBV25-1 and TRBJ1-1 gives the full variable domain: EADIYQTPRYLVIGTGKKITLECSQTMGHDKMYWYQQDPGMELHLIHYSYGVNSTEKGDLSSESTVSRIRTEHFPLTLESARPSHTSQYLCASSEYENTEAFFGQGTRLTVV.

The chain is built from TRBV2 and TRBJ2-3; the match to TRBD1 covers 7 bases. The CDR3 has 13 amino acids. Germline V gene sequence: CDR1 SNHLY, CDR2 FYNNEI. The V gene end was trimmed by 7 bases and the J gene end by 1 base; junction bases not matched to a gene: 2. Here the CDR3 reads CASTTGGTDTQYF. The CDR3 bases are TGTGCCAGCACTACAGGGGGCACAGATACGCAGTATTTT.

In this sample, this clone turned up a few times. The rearrangement joins TRBV4-1 to TRBJ2-2, with D possibly being TRBD2 (6 bases). Trimming removed 2 bases at V and 2 bases at J, with 9 bases between. Germline-derived CDR1 and CDR2 are MGHRA and YSYEKL. CDR3 size: 15 residues. CDR3 loop: CASSQSGRNTGELFF. The DNA of the CDR3 is TGCGCCAGCAGCCAATCCGGGAGAAACACCGGGGAGCTGTTTTTT.

The chain is built from TRBV7-2 and TRBJ2-7; D gene uncertain. CDR1 is SGHTA and CDR2 is FQGNSA in the germline V gene. CDR3 length: 12 amino acids. V dropped 2 bases and J dropped 6 bases, with 8 bases sitting between them. In DNA, the CDR3 is TGTGCCAGCAGCTTACAGAATTTCGAGCAGTACTTC. Its protein product is CASSLQNFEQYF.